This T cell receptor beta chain was profiled in a study of CD8 T cells in Susac syndrome. Random hexamers were used to reverse transcribe 0.5 to 1 ug of RNA. From the immunoSEQ multiplex PCR reads, TCRdb called clonotypes with MiXCR, one entry per CDR3 protein. The table shows roughly 190,000 distinct CDR3 sequences, with just under 95% occurring only once. The V end was cut by 4 bases, the J end by 2 bases, with 14 bases between. Germline V lookup: CDR1 SGHRS, CDR2 YFSETQ. The length of the CDR3 is 15 residues. This clonotype was observed a single time. TCR beta sequencing was performed on blood CD8+ and CD4+ T cells. TEMRA cells were enriched by FACS, and CD4+ and CD8+ T cells were negatively isolated.

This receptor was taken from a human donor in good health. The rearrangement links TRBV5-1 to TRBJ2-3; D gene unclear. The sample comprised CD4+ T cells from PBMCs. The CDR3 loop reads CASSPYTVPTDTQYF. Here the CDR3 DNA reads TGCGCCAGCAGCCCCTACACTGTGCCCACAGATACGCAGTATTTT.